One sample yielded the 21 T cell receptor beta chains listed below, sequenced in a study of T cell repertoires in cytomegalovirus infection. These receptors' targets are unknown. MiXCR, run by TCRdb on the reads, gives a single entry per CDR3 protein. The repertoire includes roughly 800,000 distinct CDR3 sequences, about 28% of them detected once, and around 12% sits in the top ten. The starting material was cultured CD8+ T cells from PBMCs, obtained from culture after CMV antigen stimulation. These receptors all come from a human donor in good health (CMV status not recorded). Some clones in this sample may be carry-over from other donors' samples.

This rearrangement joins TRBV4-1 to TRBJ1-2; D may be TRBD1 (6 bases). The germline V gene encodes CDR1 MGHRA and CDR2 YSYEKL. The length of the CDR3 is 13 residues. Trimming took off 3 bases at V and 4 bases at J, with 9 bases between the two ends. The CDR3 region has the DNA TGCGCCAGCAGCCACCCGGACAGCTATGGCTACACCTTC. The encoded protein is CASSHPDSYGYTF.

On this clonotype itself: One end of the junction fails to match germline, which may point to a read error. The chain is built from TRBV5-6 and TRBJ2-2, with TRBD1 identical over 10 bases. There are 16 residues in the CDR3. Germline V gives CDR1 SGHDT, CDR2 YYEEEE. The DNA of the CDR3 is TGTGCCAGCAGCTTGGCGGGACAGGGGTTCACCGGGGAGTTGTTTTTT. Translated: CASSLAGQGFTGELFF.

J is TRBJ2-6 and V is TRBV6-2 or TRBV6-3; D is uncertain. In germline, CDR1 is MNHEY, CDR2 SVGEGT. The CDR3 runs 18 residues. The germline V and J ends were trimmed by 7 bases and 0 bases, with 19 bases remaining between them. Here the CDR3 reads CASTLSSTTYSGANVLTF. The DNA of the CDR3 is TGTGCCAGCACCCTGAGCTCCACGACCTACTCTGGGGCCAACGTCCTGACTTTC.

This clonotype was found a few times. A single base separates this from a much larger clone, so it may be a read error. V and J are TRBV6-6 and TRBJ2-6, with TRBD1 identical over 9 bases. The germline V gene has CDR1 MNHNY and CDR2 SVGAGI (reference sequence). The CDR3 spans 18 residues. The J segment lost 0 bases and the V segment lost 2 bases, leaving 5 bases of the junction unmatched. The DNA of the CDR3 is TGTGCCAGCAGTTACCGGGACAGGGTCTACTCTGGGGCCAACGTCCTGACTTTC. It codes for CASSYRDRVYSGANVLTF.

The rearrangement links TRBV5-6 to TRBJ1-1; D is ambiguous. The V end was cut by 0 bases, the J end by 5 bases, with 11 bases between. Germline V gene lookup returns CDR1 SGHDT and CDR2 YYEEEE. The CDR3 length is 14 residues. The CDR3 coding sequence is TGTGCCAGCAGCTTGGATGGTACAACAACTGAAGCTTTCTTT. Translated, it gives CASSLDGTTTEAFF.

The chain joins TRBV20-1 to TRBJ1-4; maybe TRBD1 (5 bases). Germline-derived CDR1 and CDR2 are DFQATT and SNEGSKA (reference sequence). The CDR3 is 13 residues long. The V end was cut by 3 bases, the J end by 8 bases, with 13 bases between. The CDR3 loop is CSASPGMREKLFF. The CDR3 DNA sequence: TGCAGTGCTAGTCCAGGGATGAGAGAAAAACTGTTTTTT.

This clonotype was counted between two and nine times. The chain links TRBV12-3 or TRBV12-4 to TRBJ1-5, with D uncertain. This CDR3 comprises 15 residues. V was shortened by 3 bases and J by 3 bases, with 12 bases between the two germline ends. This chain's CDR3 is CASSFVLGPNQPQHF. DNA for the CDR3: TGTGCCAGCAGTTTCGTTTTAGGTCCCAATCAGCCCCAGCATTTT.

This clonotype was seen more than once but under ten times. The rearrangement uses TRBV5-5 and TRBJ2-2, with 10 bases matching TRBD2. CDR1 SGHKS and CDR2 YYEKEE come from the germline V gene (reference sequence). This CDR3 is built from 17 residues. The junction had 9 bases not matched to a gene; V was cut back by 4 bases and J by 3 bases. In DNA, the CDR3 is TGTGCCAGCAGCAAAACCTTAGCGGGGGGCTACACCGGGGAGCTGTTTTTT. Its translation: CASSKTLAGGYTGELFF.

The chain uses TRBV7-2 and TRBJ1-2; D might be TRBD1 (6 bases). This CDR3 comprises 12 residues. Trimming stripped 5 bases from V and 8 bases from J, with 12 bases between. CDR1 is SGHTA, CDR2 FQGNSA, per germline. DNA of the CDR3: TGTGCCAGCAGCGTCCCAGGGGTCGGCTACACCTTC. Translated: CASSVPGVGYTF.

This clonotype was counted only a few times. This chain links TRBV7-8 with TRBJ2-7; D call uncertain. Per the germline V gene, CDR1 is SGHVS and CDR2 is FQNEAQ. With 1 base removed from V and 3 bases from J, the gap between germline ends came to 7 bases. The CDR3 is made up of 13 amino acids. The CDR3 DNA sequence: TGTGCCAGCAGCTTAGGTCTGGGCTACGAGCAGTACGTC. It is translated as CASSLGLGYEQYV.

The V and J genes are TRBV2 and TRBJ2-7; TRBD2 matches 12 bases. Germline assignment: CDR1 SNHLY and CDR2 FYNNEI. CDR3 length: 17 amino acids. J lost 1 base, V lost 10 bases, and 14 bases had no gene match. The CDR3: CAILDTTLAGGSYEQYF. DNA of the CDR3: TGTGCCATCCTGGACACGACGCTAGCGGGGGGGTCCTACGAGCAGTACTTC.

This chain links TRBV6-2 or TRBV6-3 with TRBJ2-1, with D hard to call. The V and J ends lost 6 bases and 7 bases respectively, with 13 bases between them. The CDR3 is 13 amino acids. The germline gives CDR1 MNHEY, CDR2 SVGEGT. The CDR3 sequence: CASRSDTANEQFF. The CDR3 coding sequence is TGTGCCAGCAGATCCGATACAGCAAATGAGCAGTTCTTC.

This clonotype appeared a few times. The J gene is TRBJ2-1, the V gene TRBV28; a possible D gene is TRBD2 (6 bases). Germline V gene data show CDR1 as MDHEN and CDR2 as SYDVKM. V dropped 3 bases and J dropped 4 bases, with 13 bases sitting between them. The CDR3 loop spans 15 amino acids. CDR3 amino acids: CASSFWGEPYNEQFF. The DNA for the CDR3 is TGTGCCAGCAGTTTTTGGGGGGAACCGTACAATGAGCAGTTCTTC.

This clonotype occurred a few times. This chain connects TRBV7-6 to TRBJ2-1, with D unclear. Germline lookup yields CDR1 SGHVS and CDR2 FNYEAQ. The CDR3 consists of 15 residues. Between the trimmed V and J ends, which lost 1 base and 2 bases, there was a span of 9 bases. The CDR3 loop is CASSLGHNPYNEQFF. The CDR3 region has the DNA TGTGCCAGCAGCTTAGGCCATAACCCCTACAATGAGCAGTTCTTC.

The V and J genes are TRBV7-9 and TRBJ1-3; D remains unclear. Per germline, CDR1 SEHNR and CDR2 FQNEAQ (reference sequence). Trimming removed 5 bases at V and 2 bases at J, with 7 bases between. The CDR3 extends over 13 amino acids. The CDR3 here is CASSPSPGNTIYF. Here the CDR3 DNA reads TGTGCCAGCAGCCCCAGCCCTGGAAACACCATATATTTT.

This clonotype was seen a handful of times. The rearrangement uses TRBV19 and TRBJ1-1; no definite D call. V was shortened by 2 bases and J by 5 bases, with 18 bases between the two germline ends. Germline assignment: CDR1 LNHDA and CDR2 SQIVND (reference sequence). CDR3 length: 16 residues. CDR3 in amino acids: CASSIKPLAYGTEAFF. The CDR3 DNA reads as TGTGCCAGTAGTATAAAACCCCTGGCCTATGGAACTGAAGCTTTCTTT.

The V call is TRBV28, the J call TRBJ1-4, with 8 bases fitting TRBD1. The CDR3 runs 15 residues. The V segment lost 3 bases and the J segment 7 bases; nucleotides outside the gene matches: 7. Germline V gene data show CDR1 as MDHEN and CDR2 as SYDVKM. This CDR3 is CASSLSGQAIEKLFF. CDR3 coding DNA: TGTGCCAGCAGTTTGTCGGGACAGGCAATTGAAAAACTGTTTTTT.

This chain joins TRBV6-5 and TRBJ1-2, with D hard to call. Trimming pared 0 bases from V and 2 bases from J, leaving 10 bases between. Germline V gene data show CDR1 as MNHEY and CDR2 as SVGAGI. The CDR3 has 15 amino acids. The CDR3 sequence is CASSYSSMLNYGYTF. The CDR3 DNA follows: TGTGCCAGCAGTTACTCATCTATGTTGAACTATGGCTACACCTTC.

The V call is TRBV6-5, the J call TRBJ2-1, with D possibly being TRBD1 (6 bases). The V end lost 4 bases, the J end lost 5 bases, and 12 bases lay between the germline ends. CDR1 and CDR2 from the germline V gene are MNHEY and SVGAGI. The length of the CDR3 is 14 residues. The CDR3 sequence is CASSSRGFHNEQFF. The CDR3 coding sequence is TGTGCCAGCAGTTCCAGGGGTTTTCACAATGAGCAGTTCTTC.

This clonotype came up many times. V is TRBV7-2 and J is TRBJ2-1; D tentatively fits TRBD1 or TRBD2 (5 bases each). Germline lookup yields CDR1 SGHTA and CDR2 FQGNSA. Deletions cut 5 bases from V and 12 bases from J, with 17 bases between. This CDR3 is built from 13 residues. The CDR3: CASSQIQTGGQFF. The CDR3 nucleotides read TGTGCCAGCAGCCAGATCCAAACTGGGGGGCAGTTCTTC.

This clonotype has a handful of counts. The rearrangement links TRBV5-5 to TRBJ1-5, with D unclear. CDR1 and CDR2 from the germline V gene are SGHKS and YYEKEE (reference sequence). This CDR3 has 15 residues. Trimming pared 0 bases from V and 0 bases from J, leaving 7 bases between. The CDR3: CASSLEASSNQPQHF. CDR3 bases: TGTGCCAGCAGCTTGGAGGCATCTAGCAATCAGCCCCAGCATTTT.